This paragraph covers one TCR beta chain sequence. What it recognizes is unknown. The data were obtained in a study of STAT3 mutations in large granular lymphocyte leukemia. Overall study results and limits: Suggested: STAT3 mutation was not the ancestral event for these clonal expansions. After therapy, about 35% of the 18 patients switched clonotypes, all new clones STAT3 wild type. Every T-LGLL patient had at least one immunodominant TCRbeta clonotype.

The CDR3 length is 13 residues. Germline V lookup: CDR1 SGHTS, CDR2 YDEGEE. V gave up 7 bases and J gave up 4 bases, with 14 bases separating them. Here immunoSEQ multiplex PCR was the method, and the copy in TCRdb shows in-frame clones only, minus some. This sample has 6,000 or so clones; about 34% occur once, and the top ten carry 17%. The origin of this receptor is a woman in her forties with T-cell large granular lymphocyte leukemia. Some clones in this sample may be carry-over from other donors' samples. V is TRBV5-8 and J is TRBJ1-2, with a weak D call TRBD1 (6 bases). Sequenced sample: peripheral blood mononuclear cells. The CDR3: CASAGGPAYGYTF. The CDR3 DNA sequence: TGTGCCAGCGCTGGGGGGCCTGCCTATGGCTACACCTTC.